Listed here is a single T cell receptor beta chain. The antigen it recognizes is unknown. Base qualities are not at hand, and no much larger clone is one base apart. The data were obtained in a study of T cell changes during pregnancy in multiple sclerosis (dated by TCRdb to about 2019). Concerning the study at large: The study examined how the T cell repertoire changed over the course of pregnancy in women with multiple sclerosis.

In the germline V gene, CDR1 corresponds to SGHVS and CDR2 to FNYEAQ. Here V drops 2 bases and J drops 0 bases, and the junction holds 22 bases not matched to any gene. Taken from cysteine to phenylalanine, the CDR3 has 22 residues. Kept here is only the CDR3 DNA, which spans 66 bases and is read in frame from base 1. Library preparation used the immunoSEQ multiplex PCR assay. The immuneACCESS repertoire file appears here via TCRdb, limited to in-frame rearrangements. These files lack a portion of the clones; in checked studies, under half of the deficit traces to unresolved V genes, and the cause of the others is not known. The sample records about 38,000 clones, approximately 91% of which are singletons. Together, the top ten hold 9% to 14% of the sample.

This chain is built from TRBV7-6 and TRBJ2-1; 7 nucleotides in the junction match TRBD1. The material sequenced was CD8+ T cells from peripheral blood mononuclear cells, taken after pregnancy. This TCR derives from a female donor with multiple sclerosis, enrolled in a pregnancy study. For the CDR3, the sequence is CASSLRTGYGIGSYASYNEQFF. The DNA reads TGTGCCAGCAGCTTAAGGACAGGTTACGGTATAGGGTCGTATGCCTCCTACAATGAGCAGTTCTTC. The entire variable domain, with the stretches around the CDR3 drawn from the reference TRBV7-6 and TRBJ2-1 proteins, is GAGVSQSPRYKVTKRGQDVALRCDPISGHVSLYWYRQALGQGPEFLTYFNYEAQQDKSGLPNDRFSAERPEGSISTLTIQRTEQRDSAMYRCASSLRTGYGIGSYASYNEQFFGPGTRLTVL.